The rows below give T cell receptor beta chains drawn from one sample of a study of T cell responses to AZD1222 COVID-19 vaccine. Sequencing was performed with immunoSEQ multiplex PCR; in TCRdb, only in-frame clones are kept and a portion is missing. The table lists approximately 120,000 clones, 88% of them singletons, with roughly 4.4% in the top ten. Material: peripheral blood, obtained on day 0 of AZD1222 vaccination. The receptors derive from an adult in good health. Both conserved end residues are part of each CDR3. The order of the fields is V gene, clone size, J gene, D gene, CDR3 protein, CDR3 DNA. D genes are given only for firm matches. Some rows have no size entry. The others give once, few or many, or a class for an expanded clone.

V gene: TRBV30; clone size: NA; J gene: TRBJ2-7; D gene: NA; CDR3 protein: CAWSVPNLDEQYF; CDR3 DNA: TGTGCCTGGAGTGTACCGAACCTGGACGAGCAGTACTTC
V gene: TRBV19; clone size: NA; J gene: TRBJ1-2; D gene: NA; CDR3 protein: CASSPDRNYGYTF; CDR3 DNA: TGTGCCAGTAGTCCGGATAGAAACTATGGCTACACCTTC
V gene: TRBV27; clone size: NA; J gene: TRBJ1-5; D gene: NA; CDR3 protein: CASRTDAKDSNQPQHF; CDR3 DNA: TGTGCCAGCAGAACCGACGCGAAGGATAGCAATCAGCCCCAGCATTTT
V gene: TRBV28; clone size: NA; J gene: TRBJ1-1; D gene: NA; CDR3 protein: CASSPAPYHGLEMNTEAFF; CDR3 DNA: TGTGCCAGCAGTCCCGCCCCCTACCACGGGCTGGAAATGAACACTGAAGCTTTCTTT
V gene: TRBV19; clone size: NA; J gene: TRBJ1-5; D gene: NA; CDR3 protein: CASRDSNQPQHF; CDR3 DNA: TGTGCCAGCCGGGACAGCAATCAGCCCCAGCATTTT
V gene: TRBV9; clone size: NA; J gene: TRBJ2-6; D gene: TRBD2; CDR3 protein: CASSVESGGVSGANVLTF; CDR3 DNA: TGTGCCAGCAGCGTAGAGAGCGGGGGGGTCTCTGGGGCCAACGTCCTGACTTTC
V gene: TRBV7-9; clone size: NA; J gene: TRBJ1-5; D gene: NA; CDR3 protein: CASSSGGGGGNQPQHF; CDR3 DNA: TGTGCCAGCAGCTCCGGGGGAGGAGGGGGCAATCAGCCCCAGCATTTT
V gene: TRBV28; clone size: NA; J gene: TRBJ1-2; D gene: NA; CDR3 protein: CASSPGYQNGYTF; CDR3 DNA: TGTGCCAGCAGCCCAGGGTATCAGAATGGCTACACCTTC
V gene: TRBV4-1; clone size: NA; J gene: TRBJ1-2; D gene: TRBD1; CDR3 protein: CASSQGGDRVTYGYTF; CDR3 DNA: TGCGCCAGCAGCCAAGGAGGGGACAGGGTTACTTATGGCTACACCTTC
V gene: TRBV5-5; clone size: NA; J gene: TRBJ2-7; D gene: NA; CDR3 protein: CASSLTYEQYF; CDR3 DNA: TGTGCCAGCAGCTTAACCTACGAGCAGTACTTC
V gene: TRBV5-5; clone size: NA; J gene: TRBJ2-3; D gene: NA; CDR3 protein: CASSLTVLVTSTDTQYF; CDR3 DNA: TGTGCCAGCAGCTTGACAGTCCTGGTGACTAGCACAGATACGCAGTATTTT
V gene: TRBV7-2; clone size: NA; J gene: TRBJ1-2; D gene: TRBD1; CDR3 protein: CASSYGQASNYGYTF; CDR3 DNA: TGTGCCAGCAGCTACGGACAGGCCTCTAACTATGGCTACACCTTC
V gene: TRBV3-1/TRBV3-2; clone size: NA; J gene: TRBJ2-2; D gene: NA; CDR3 protein: CASSQFKGITGELFF; CDR3 DNA: TGTGCCAGCAGCCAATTCAAGGGTATCACCGGGGAGCTGTTTTTT
V gene: TRBV29-1; clone size: NA; J gene: TRBJ1-1; D gene: TRBD1; CDR3 protein: CSARTGQNTEAFF; CDR3 DNA: TGCAGCGCTAGGACAGGACAGAACACTGAAGCTTTCTTT
V gene: TRBV24-1; clone size: NA; J gene: TRBJ2-1; D gene: TRBD1; CDR3 protein: CATSDSWDRYNEQFF; CDR3 DNA: TGTGCCACCAGTGATTCTTGGGACAGATACAATGAGCAGTTCTTC
V gene: TRBV28; clone size: NA; J gene: TRBJ1-2; D gene: NA; CDR3 protein: CASRPGERRGYTF; CDR3 DNA: TGTGCCAGCAGGCCGGGGGAACGACGTGGCTACACCTTC
V gene: TRBV27; clone size: NA; J gene: TRBJ2-1; D gene: NA; CDR3 protein: CASSLGNEQFF; CDR3 DNA: TGTGCCAGCAGTCTAGGAAATGAGCAGTTCTTC
V gene: TRBV9; clone size: NA; J gene: TRBJ1-1; D gene: NA; CDR3 protein: CASSRRQSDTEAFF; CDR3 DNA: TGTGCCAGCTCCCGGCGGCAGTCCGACACTGAAGCTTTCTTT
V gene: TRBV13; clone size: once; J gene: TRBJ1-4; D gene: NA; CDR3 protein: CASSLDGELFF; CDR3 DNA: TGTGCCAGCAGCCTGGACGGTGAACTGTTTTTT
V gene: TRBV4-1; clone size: NA; J gene: TRBJ2-3; D gene: NA; CDR3 protein: CASSPEGSGTDTQYF; CDR3 DNA: TGCGCCAGCAGCCCCGAGGGATCCGGCACAGATACGCAGTATTTT
V gene: TRBV9; clone size: NA; J gene: TRBJ2-3; D gene: NA; CDR3 protein: CASSVGLSTDTQYF; CDR3 DNA: TGTGCCAGCAGCGTAGGTCTCAGCACAGATACGCAGTATTTT
V gene: TRBV24-1; clone size: NA; J gene: TRBJ2-3; D gene: NA; CDR3 protein: CATSDDQGSTDTQYF; CDR3 DNA: TGTGCCACCAGTGATGATCAGGGAAGCACAGATACGCAGTATTTT
V gene: TRBV28; clone size: NA; J gene: TRBJ2-7; D gene: TRBD1; CDR3 protein: CASSPTGTAYEQYF; CDR3 DNA: TGTGCCAGCAGTCCCACCGGGACAGCCTACGAGCAGTACTTC
V gene: TRBV12-3/TRBV12-4; clone size: NA; J gene: TRBJ1-2; D gene: NA; CDR3 protein: CASSWGGLVF; CDR3 DNA: TGTGCCAGCAGTTGGGGGGGACTCGTCTTC
V gene: TRBV4-2; clone size: NA; J gene: TRBJ2-2; D gene: NA; CDR3 protein: CASSQDWGAGELFF; CDR3 DNA: TGTGCCAGCAGCCAAGATTGGGGGGCCGGGGAGCTGTTTTTT
V gene: TRBV7-3; clone size: NA; J gene: TRBJ2-2; D gene: TRBD2; CDR3 protein: CASSLGLAGGEGELFF; CDR3 DNA: TGTGCCAGCAGCCTCGGACTAGCGGGTGGTGAAGGGGAGCTGTTTTTT
V gene: TRBV10-3; clone size: NA; J gene: TRBJ2-7; D gene: TRBD1; CDR3 protein: CATDGTGSSYEQYF; CDR3 DNA: TGTGCCACCGACGGGACAGGGAGCTCCTACGAGCAGTACTTC
V gene: TRBV12-3/TRBV12-4; clone size: NA; J gene: TRBJ1-5; D gene: NA; CDR3 protein: CASRVGEMPQHF; CDR3 DNA: TGTGCCAGCAGGGTGGGGGAGATGCCCCAGCATTTT
V gene: TRBV27; clone size: NA; J gene: TRBJ1-1; D gene: NA; CDR3 protein: CASSLSTRTEAFF; CDR3 DNA: TGTGCCAGCAGTTTATCGACGAGGACTGAAGCTTTCTTT
V gene: TRBV19; clone size: NA; J gene: TRBJ2-3; D gene: TRBD2; CDR3 protein: CASSMQLAGADTQYF; CDR3 DNA: TGTGCCAGTAGTATGCAACTAGCGGGAGCAGATACGCAGTATTTT
V gene: TRBV5-6; clone size: NA; J gene: TRBJ2-7; D gene: TRBD2; CDR3 protein: CASSGGGTSKAYEQYF; CDR3 DNA: TGTGCCAGCAGCGGAGGGGGGACTAGCAAGGCCTACGAGCAGTACTTC
V gene: TRBV5-4; clone size: NA; J gene: TRBJ2-6; D gene: NA; CDR3 protein: CASSLGGSSGANVLTF; CDR3 DNA: TGTGCCAGCAGCTTGGGTGGATCCTCTGGGGCCAACGTCCTGACTTTC
V gene: TRBV30; clone size: NA; J gene: TRBJ2-3; D gene: TRBD1; CDR3 protein: CAWTSMDRGKYTQYF; CDR3 DNA: TGTGCCTGGACGAGTATGGACAGGGGGAAATATACGCAGTATTTT
V gene: TRBV7-9; clone size: once; J gene: TRBJ2-3; D gene: TRBD2; CDR3 protein: CASSINSGTLTDTQYF; CDR3 DNA: TGTGCCAGCAGCATAAATAGCGGGACGCTCACAGATACGCAGTATTTT
V gene: TRBV28; clone size: NA; J gene: TRBJ1-6; D gene: TRBD1; CDR3 protein: CASSPRTGISPLHF; CDR3 DNA: TGTGCCAGCAGTCCTAGGACAGGGATTTCACCCCTCCACTTT
V gene: TRBV5-5; clone size: NA; J gene: TRBJ2-7; D gene: NA; CDR3 protein: CASSLVLGGRREQYF; CDR3 DNA: TGTGCCAGCAGCTTGGTTCTCGGGGGTCGTCGCGAGCAGTACTTC
V gene: TRBV2; clone size: NA; J gene: TRBJ2-1; D gene: NA; CDR3 protein: CASSDDSSYNEQFF; CDR3 DNA: TGTGCCAGCAGTGATGACAGCTCCTACAATGAGCAGTTCTTC
V gene: TRBV30; clone size: NA; J gene: TRBJ1-1; D gene: NA; CDR3 protein: CAWSVQISVRAFF; CDR3 DNA: TGTGCCTGGAGTGTACAAATCTCCGTCCGAGCTTTCTTT
V gene: TRBV6-6; clone size: NA; J gene: TRBJ1-1; D gene: NA; CDR3 protein: CASSYSGLWAFF; CDR3 DNA: TGTGCCAGCAGTTACTCAGGGCTGTGGGCTTTCTTT
V gene: TRBV7-8; clone size: NA; J gene: TRBJ2-7; D gene: NA; CDR3 protein: CASSGVEQYF; CDR3 DNA: TGTGCCAGCAGCGGCGTTGAGCAGTACTTC
V gene: TRBV7-2; clone size: NA; J gene: TRBJ2-1; D gene: TRBD2; CDR3 protein: CASSLGRLAGVHEQFF; CDR3 DNA: TGTGCCAGCAGCTTAGGTCGGCTAGCGGGAGTTCATGAGCAGTTCTTC
V gene: TRBV11-3; clone size: once; J gene: TRBJ1-6; D gene: NA; CDR3 protein: CASSLRAGDNSPLHF; CDR3 DNA: TGTGCCAGCAGCTTAAGGGCTGGAGATAATTCACCCCTCCACTTT
V gene: TRBV28; clone size: NA; J gene: TRBJ2-7; D gene: TRBD2; CDR3 protein: CASSKASGRNYEQYF; CDR3 DNA: TGTGCCAGCAGTAAAGCTAGCGGGAGGAATTACGAGCAGTACTTC
V gene: TRBV3-1/TRBV3-2; clone size: NA; J gene: TRBJ1-4; D gene: NA; CDR3 protein: CASSQAGPPFATNEKLFF; CDR3 DNA: TGTGCCAGCAGCCAGGCCGGGCCTCCCTTTGCAACTAATGAAAAACTGTTTTTT
V gene: TRBV21-1; clone size: NA; J gene: TRBJ1-6; D gene: NA; CDR3 protein: CASSNLHTPLDRARGSPLHF; CDR3 DNA: TGTGCCAGCAGCAACCTCCATACCCCCTTGGACAGGGCGAGAGGATCACCCCTCCACTTT
V gene: TRBV24-1; clone size: NA; J gene: TRBJ1-5; D gene: TRBD1; CDR3 protein: CATSDPTGGGGQPQHF; CDR3 DNA: TGTGCCACCAGTGACCCGACAGGGGGCGGCGGTCAGCCCCAGCATTTT